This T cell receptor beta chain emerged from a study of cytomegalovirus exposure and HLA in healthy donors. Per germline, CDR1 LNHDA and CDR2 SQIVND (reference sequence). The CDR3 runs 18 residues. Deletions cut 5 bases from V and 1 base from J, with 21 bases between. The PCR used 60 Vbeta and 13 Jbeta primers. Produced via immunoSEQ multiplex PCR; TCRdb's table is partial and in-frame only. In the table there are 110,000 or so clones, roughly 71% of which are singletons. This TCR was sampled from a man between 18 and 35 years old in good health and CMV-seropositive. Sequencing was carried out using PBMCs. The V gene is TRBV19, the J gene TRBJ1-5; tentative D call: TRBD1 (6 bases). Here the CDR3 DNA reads TGTGCCAGTAGTCCACTAATCGGGACAACAAGAAGCAATCAGCCCCAGCATTTT. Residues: CASSPLIGTTRSNQPQHF. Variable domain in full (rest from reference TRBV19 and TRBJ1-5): DGGITQSPKYLFRKEGQNVTLSCEQNLNHDAMYWYRQDPGQGLRLIYYSQIVNDFQKGDIAEGYSVSREKKESFPLTVTSAQKNPTAFYLCASSPLIGTTRSNQPQHFGDGTRLSIL.